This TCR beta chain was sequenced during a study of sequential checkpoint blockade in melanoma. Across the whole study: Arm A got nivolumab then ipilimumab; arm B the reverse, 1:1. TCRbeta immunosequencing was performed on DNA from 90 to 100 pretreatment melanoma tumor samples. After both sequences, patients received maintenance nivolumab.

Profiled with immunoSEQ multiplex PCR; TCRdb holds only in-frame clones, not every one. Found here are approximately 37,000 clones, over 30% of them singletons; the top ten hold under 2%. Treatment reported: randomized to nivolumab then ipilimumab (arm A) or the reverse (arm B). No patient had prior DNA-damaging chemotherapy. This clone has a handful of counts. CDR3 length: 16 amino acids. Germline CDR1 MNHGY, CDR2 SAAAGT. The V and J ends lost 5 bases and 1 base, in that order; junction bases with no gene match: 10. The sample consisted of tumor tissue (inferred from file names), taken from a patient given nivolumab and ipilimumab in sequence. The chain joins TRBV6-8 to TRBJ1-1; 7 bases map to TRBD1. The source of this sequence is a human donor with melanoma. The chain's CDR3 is CASSDWSRDRNTEAFF. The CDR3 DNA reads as TGTGCCAGCAGTGATTGGAGCCGGGACAGGAACACTGAAGCTTTCTTT.